This is a list of T cell receptor beta chains from one sample in a study of blood T cell repertoires in COVID-19. Sequenced by immunoSEQ multiplex PCR; TCRdb stores in-frame clones only, minus some. The table shows under 170,000 clones, with about 90% occurring only once. What was sequenced was peripheral blood. The source of these receptors is a woman aged 60-70 years with active or convalescent COVID-19. The CDR3 runs from the conserved cysteine through the conserved F or W. The D gene is left open where the match is weak. Where a row states a size, it is once, few, many or the class of an expanded clone; other rows omit it.

CDR3 protein | clone size | V gene | D gene
CASSLEGGGTNEKLFF | - | TRBV7-9 | TRBD1
CASSPLSARDGETQYF | - | TRBV6-2/TRBV6-3 | -
CASGLWESTGELFF | - | TRBV12-5 | -
CASSSQGSGELFF | - | TRBV7-2 | -
CASSVDRSSGGAVTNTQYF | - | TRBV9 | TRBD2
CAGSRDNQPQHF | - | TRBV12-5 | -
CASSPGISTDTQYF | once | TRBV6-2/TRBV6-3 | -
CASSARNNSPLHF | once | TRBV6-6 | -
CASSLSTGANVLTF | - | TRBV7-9 | -
CASSFSGGSSYEQYF | - | TRBV11-1 | TRBD1
CATSDKTRDSIYNEQFF | - | TRBV24-1 | -
CRDRVPLSSGNTIYF | once | TRBV7-2 | TRBD1
CAISEGARAFF | - | TRBV10-3 | -
CATQETGGVMNEQFF | - | TRBV5-1 | TRBD1
CASSSPGRAATDTQYF | - | TRBV13 | -
CASSVGGALNTEAFF | once | TRBV2 | -
CASSVGQGAFYEQYF | - | TRBV9 | TRBD1
CASSQAGTGGEKLFF | once | TRBV4-1 | TRBD1
CASSRSGLAGGYEQYF | - | TRBV6-6 | TRBD2
CASSQDSFSNQPQHF | - | TRBV3-1/TRBV3-2 | -
CASSRIRDTSSGNTIYF | - | TRBV11-2 | -
CASSRLVQAGELFF | - | TRBV3-1/TRBV3-2 | -
CAWRAGTGNTEAFF | - | TRBV30 | TRBD1